This T cell receptor (beta chain) originates from a study of T cell changes during pregnancy in multiple sclerosis. Some clones are missing from TCRdb's copy, which holds only in-frame ones; the method was immunoSEQ multiplex PCR. Among roughly 59,000 clones listed, roughly 93% were seen once. Sequences were derived from CD4+ T cells from peripheral blood mononuclear cells, sampled before pregnancy. The receptor's source is a female donor with multiple sclerosis, enrolled in a pregnancy study.

CDR3 in DNA: TGCAGCGTGGAGTCTTACAATGAGCAGTTCTTC. Its translation is CSVESYNEQFF. The rearrangement uses TRBV29-1 and TRBJ2-1; D is unresolved. There are 11 residues in the CDR3. Germline CDR1 reads SQVTM; CDR2 reads ANQGSEA. V shed 6 bases and J shed 4 bases, with 7 bases lying between them.